These 20 T cell receptor beta chains were sequenced from one sample in a study of cytomegalovirus exposure and HLA in healthy donors. The PCR was carried out with 60 Vbeta primers and 13 Jbeta primers. TCRdb's copy holds only in-frame clones and misses some; the assay was immunoSEQ multiplex PCR. Among around 150,000 clones listed, about 79% were seen once. Material for sequencing was PBMCs. The source is a woman aged 50 to 65 in good health and CMV-seropositive.

V and J are TRBV28 and TRBJ1-4; D is uncertain. Germline CDR1 and CDR2: MDHEN and SYDVKM. V dropped 4 bases and J dropped 7 bases, with 13 bases sitting between them. The CDR3 loop spans 14 amino acids. For the CDR3, the DNA is TGTGCCAGCAGTTCAGGTTCTCTCCCTGAAAAACTGTTTTTT. It codes for CASSSGSLPEKLFF.

The chain recombines TRBV2 with TRBJ2-1; D unclear. The V end lost 3 bases, the J end lost 4 bases, and 10 bases lay between the germline ends. Germline V lookup: CDR1 SNHLY, CDR2 FYNNEI. The CDR3 extends over 14 amino acids. Here the CDR3 reads CASSEETEYNEQFF. The CDR3 bases are TGTGCCAGCAGTGAGGAGACCGAATACAATGAGCAGTTCTTC.

This clone was found a few times. CDR3 protein: CASSPPGGVGYNEQFF. CDR3 in DNA: TGTGCCAGCTCACCACCGGGAGGGGTTGGCTACAATGAGCAGTTCTTC. This chain connects TRBV18 to TRBJ2-1; 7 bases line up with TRBD2. CDR3 length: 16 amino acids. The V segment lost 0 bases and the J segment 3 bases; nucleotides outside the gene matches: 5. CDR1 is KGHSH, CDR2 LQKENI, per germline.

The V gene is TRBV9, the J gene TRBJ1-2, with TRBD1 matching 8 bases. Germline CDR1 reads SGDLS; CDR2 reads YYNGEE. The CDR3 totals 14 residues. With 0 bases clipped from V and 6 bases from J, the junction kept 4 bases outside the gene matches. The DNA for the CDR3 is TGTGCCAGCAGCGTAGGGACAGGGTTCGATGGCTACACCTTC. Translating it yields CASSVGTGFDGYTF.

The V gene is TRBV19, the J gene TRBJ2-1; TRBD2 matches at 7 bases. This CDR3 is 15 amino acids long. The trim removed 10 bases at V and 2 bases at J, leaving 11 bases unmatched. In germline, CDR1 is LNHDA, CDR2 SQIVND (reference sequence). In nucleotides, the CDR3 is TGTGCCACCAAGGGGTGGGGGAGGGCCTACAATGAGCAGTTCTTC. This sequence encodes CATKGWGRAYNEQFF.

This sequence joins TRBV7-8 and TRBJ1-2; D remains unclear. The CDR3 runs 14 residues. Germline-derived CDR1 and CDR2 are SGHVS and FQNEAQ. Trimming removed 1 base at V and 4 bases at J, with 10 bases between. CDR3 in DNA: TGTGCCAGCAGCTTAGGGGAGCGAATCTATGGCTACACCTTC. This sequence encodes CASSLGERIYGYTF.

J is TRBJ2-1 and V is TRBV5-6; 14 bases match TRBD2. V shed 4 bases, J shed 9 bases, and the junction held 9 bases outside the gene matches. The CDR3 loop spans 16 amino acids. Looked up from germline, CDR1 is SGHDT and CDR2 is YYEEEE. The CDR3, as DNA: TGTGCCAGCAGCCTGGGACTAGCGGGAGTTAAAGGTGAGCAGTTCTTC. Translated: CASSLGLAGVKGEQFF.

This chain uses TRBV18 with TRBJ2-7, with D hard to call. From germline, CDR1 is KGHSH and CDR2 LQKENI. Trimming removed 3 bases from V and 3 bases from J, with 9 bases in between. The length of the CDR3 is 13 residues. The CDR3 sequence is CASSPGGDYEQYF. The CDR3 coding sequence is TGTGCCAGCTCACCTGGTGGAGACTACGAGCAGTACTTC.

This clone was detected only a few times. The chain carries TRBV5-6 and TRBJ2-5; the match to TRBD2 covers 9 bases. Trimming cost V 4 bases and J 1 base; bases outside gene matches: 5. CDR1 is SGHDT and CDR2 is YYEEEE in the germline V gene. The CDR3 covers 15 residues. The CDR3, as DNA: TGTGCCAGCAGCCTAGCGGGGCACTTCCAAGAGACCCAGTACTTC. Protein sequence: CASSLAGHFQETQYF.

The chain combines TRBV5-1 with TRBJ2-3; tentatively, D is TRBD2 (6 bases). The CDR3 has 16 amino acids. Trimming removed 3 bases from V and 5 bases from J, with 19 bases in between. CDR1 SGHRS and CDR2 YFSETQ come from the germline V gene. The CDR3 region is CASSSYGTALGDTQYF. The CDR3 DNA is TGCGCCAGCAGCTCCTACGGGACTGCCTTGGGAGATACGCAGTATTTT.

The chain couples TRBV2 to TRBJ2-1; tentatively, D is TRBD2 (5 bases). The CDR3 spans 14 residues. CDR1 is SNHLY, CDR2 FYNNEI, per germline. V shed 6 bases and J shed 4 bases, with 13 bases lying between them. The CDR3 spells CASRPAGIYNEQFF. For the CDR3, the DNA is TGTGCCAGCAGGCCTGCCGGGATATACAATGAGCAGTTCTTC.

The DNA of the CDR3 is TGTGCCTCCTGTCAGGGCAACACTGAAGCTTTCTTT. This encodes CASCQGNTEAFF. V usage is TRBV2 and J usage is TRBJ1-1; possible D gene TRBD1, 5 bases. This CDR3 contains 12 residues. The germline V gene encodes CDR1 SNHLY and CDR2 FYNNEI. Trimming took off 11 bases at V and 2 bases at J, with 12 bases between the two ends.

This clone has a single count. This CDR3 fails to terminate in the conserved phenylalanine or tryptophan, so it likely reflects a read error. The chain couples TRBV5-5 to TRBJ1-1; D is possibly TRBD1 (5 bases). The CDR3 loop spans 15 amino acids. Trimming took 0 bases from V and 0 from J, leaving 9 bases between them. Germline CDR1 and CDR2: SGHKS and YYEKEE (reference sequence). In DNA form, the CDR3 reads TGTGCCAGCAGCTTGGCCACGACAGTGAACACTGAAGCTTTCGTT. It yields the protein CASSLATTVNTEAFV.

The chain links TRBV28 to TRBJ1-4; 9 bases are shared with TRBD1. The V segment lost 4 bases and the J segment 5 bases; nucleotides outside the gene matches: 5. The CDR3 is 15 amino acids. The germline gives CDR1 MDHEN, CDR2 SYDVKM. The CDR3 is CASSSWGTGNEKLFF. CDR3 in DNA: TGTGCCAGCAGTTCATGGGGGACAGGGAATGAAAAACTGTTTTTT.

The chain links TRBV9 to TRBJ2-1, with D perhaps TRBD2 (6 bases). V dropped 0 bases and J dropped 0 bases, with 10 bases sitting between them. Germline V CDR1 and CDR2: SGDLS, YYNGEE. The CDR3 loop spans 16 amino acids. The chain's CDR3 is CASSVAFGSSYNEQFF. DNA of the CDR3: TGTGCCAGCAGCGTAGCTTTCGGGAGCTCCTACAATGAGCAGTTCTTC.

The chain recombines TRBV11-2 with TRBJ1-5; no reliable D call. This CDR3 has 17 amino acids. Germline assignment: CDR1 SGHAT and CDR2 FQNNGV. The V end was cut by 5 bases, the J end by 0 bases, with 17 bases between. CDR3 DNA: TGTGCCAGCAGCCTCAAAGGTGCTCAGGATAGCAATCAGCCCCAGCATTTT. It specifies CASSLKGAQDSNQPQHF.

The CDR3 sequence is CASSQDFLGGPPTQYF. CDR3 in DNA: TGTGCCAGCAGCCAAGATTTTCTCGGGGGGCCTCCCACGCAGTATTTT. The chain joins TRBV4-2 to TRBJ2-3; maybe TRBD2 (7 bases). The length of the CDR3 is 16 residues. V lost 0 bases and J lost 9, with 19 bases in between. Germline CDR1 is LGHNA and CDR2 is YNFKEQ.

This chain joins TRBV5-6 and TRBJ2-2; 7 bases fit TRBD1. This CDR3 spans 14 amino acids. The trim removed 4 bases at V and 5 bases at J, leaving 5 bases unmatched. Looked up from germline, CDR1 is SGHDT and CDR2 is YYEEEE. CDR3 loop: CASSVTGETGELFF. CDR3 DNA sequence: TGTGCCAGCAGCGTCACAGGGGAAACCGGGGAGCTGTTTTTT.

V and J are TRBV28 and TRBJ1-4; possible D gene TRBD1, 5 bases. CDR3 size: 15 residues. Germline CDR1 MDHEN, CDR2 SYDVKM. Trimming left V 5 bases short and J 2 bases short, with 12 bases between. DNA for the CDR3: TGTGCCAGCAGTCAAAGTAAGGGGACTAATGAAAAACTGTTTTTT. It encodes CASSQSKGTNEKLFF.

This sequence joins TRBV28 and TRBJ2-3; 7 bases map to TRBD2. The germline CDR1 and CDR2 sequences are MDHEN and SYDVKM. The CDR3 sequence is 15 residues long. V shed 3 bases, J shed 1 base, and the junction held 4 bases outside the gene matches. CDR3 residues: CASSFVGGGTDTQYF. CDR3 DNA sequence: TGTGCCAGCAGTTTTGTGGGAGGGGGCACAGATACGCAGTATTTT.